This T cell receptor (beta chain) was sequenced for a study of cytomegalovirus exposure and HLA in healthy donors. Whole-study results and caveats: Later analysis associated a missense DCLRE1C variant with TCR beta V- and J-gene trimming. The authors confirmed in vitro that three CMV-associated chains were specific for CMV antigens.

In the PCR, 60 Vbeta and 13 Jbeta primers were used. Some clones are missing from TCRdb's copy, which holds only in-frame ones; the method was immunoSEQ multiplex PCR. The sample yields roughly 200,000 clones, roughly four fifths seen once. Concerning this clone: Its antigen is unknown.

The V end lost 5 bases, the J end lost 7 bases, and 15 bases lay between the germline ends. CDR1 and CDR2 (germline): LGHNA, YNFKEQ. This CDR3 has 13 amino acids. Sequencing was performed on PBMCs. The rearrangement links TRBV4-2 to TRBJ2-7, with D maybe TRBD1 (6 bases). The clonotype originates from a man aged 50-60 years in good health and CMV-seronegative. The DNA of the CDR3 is TGTGCCAGCAGCTTAGTTCGACAGGCTGAGCAGTACTTC. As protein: CASSLVRQAEQYF.